These 22 T cell receptor beta chains were sequenced from one sample in a study of T cell changes during pregnancy in multiple sclerosis. Sequenced by immunoSEQ multiplex PCR; TCRdb stores in-frame clones only, minus some. The top ten hold approximately 2.8% of the sample, which has 65,000 to 75,000 clones, 80% to 95% seen once. This specimen was CD8+ T cells from peripheral blood mononuclear cells, taken in the third trimester of pregnancy. The receptors come from a female donor in good health, enrolled as a control in a pregnancy study.

The J gene is TRBJ2-1, the V gene TRBV7-9, with a tentative D call TRBD1 (5 bases). CDR3 length: 14 amino acids. Trimming left V 5 bases short and J 8 bases short, with 16 bases between. The germline V gene encodes CDR1 SEHNR and CDR2 FQNEAQ (reference sequence). The DNA for the CDR3 is TGTGCCAGCAGCCCTGATAAGACAGTGGATGAGCAGTTCTTC. Amino acids: CASSPDKTVDEQFF.

The V call is TRBV9, the J call TRBJ2-3; 10 bases are shared with TRBD2. V shed 1 base and J 1 base; nucleotides not matched to a gene: 12. The CDR3 length is 19 residues. Looked up from germline, CDR1 is SGDLS and CDR2 is YYNGEE. CDR3 amino acids: CASSVTAGTLAGGTDTQYF. The CDR3 DNA reads TGTGCCAGCAGCGTAACCGCCGGGACTCTAGCGGGGGGCACAGATACGCAGTATTTT. Variable domain in full (rest from reference TRBV9 and TRBJ2-3): DSGVTQTPKHLITATGQRVTLRCSPRSGDLSVYWYQQSLDQGLQFLIQYYNGEERAKGNILERFSAQQFPDLHSELNLSSLELGDSALYFCASSVTAGTLAGGTDTQYFGPGTRLTVL.

The rearrangement uses TRBV6-6 and TRBJ2-7; D is perhaps TRBD1 (5 bases). The CDR3 consists of 16 residues. Looked up from germline, CDR1 is MNHNY and CDR2 is SVGAGI (reference sequence). V was cut by 0 bases and J by 5 bases, with 17 bases left in between. The CDR3 nucleotides read TGTGCCAGCAGTTACTCGGGGCAGGGCGATAGGGACGAGCAGTACTTC. It yields the protein CASSYSGQGDRDEQYF.

V and J are TRBV6-6 and TRBJ1-5, with D perhaps matching TRBD1 (5 bases). In germline, CDR1 is MNHNY, CDR2 SVGAGI (reference sequence). The CDR3 contains 14 residues. Trimming shortened V by 7 bases and J by 5 bases, and 15 bases separated the two germline ends. The CDR3 reads CASTWAGSDQPQHF. CDR3 DNA: TGTGCCAGCACCTGGGCAGGGTCCGATCAGCCCCAGCATTTT.

With respect to this clone: This specimen includes other DNA sequences encoding the same CDR3. This CDR3 is CASSQDTGGYNEQFF. CDR3 in DNA: TGTGCCAGCAGCCAAGATACAGGGGGCTACAATGAGCAGTTCTTC. The chain has TRBV4-2 and TRBJ2-1, with 8 nucleotides matching TRBD1. The germline CDR1 and CDR2 sequences are LGHNA and YNFKEQ. The CDR3 consists of 15 residues. V was pared by 0 bases and J by 3 bases, with 1 base of the junction left unmatched.

CDR3 bases: TGTGCCAGCAGCGTAGCCTTAACGAGGGGGCGAACAGATACGCAGTATTTT. Its protein product is CASSVALTRGRTDTQYF. This chain uses TRBV9 with TRBJ2-3, with 7 bases fitting TRBD1. Per the germline V gene, CDR1 is SGDLS and CDR2 is YYNGEE. The trim removed 0 bases at V and 3 bases at J, leaving 10 bases unmatched. The CDR3 contains 17 residues.

This clone was detected only a few times. V usage is TRBV9 and J usage is TRBJ1-1; 8 bases fit TRBD1. After removal of 0 bases from V and 0 bases from J, the junction contained 7 bases not matched to a gene. The CDR3 is made up of 17 amino acids. Germline V lookup: CDR1 SGDLS, CDR2 YYNGEE. This CDR3 reads CASSVGAGGLLNTEAFF. The CDR3 coding sequence is TGTGCCAGCAGCGTAGGGGCAGGGGGCCTTCTGAACACTGAAGCTTTCTTT.

The genes are TRBV29-1 and TRBJ2-7; the match to TRBD1 covers 7 bases. The CDR3 has 13 amino acids. Germline CDR1 is SQVTM and CDR2 is ANQGSEA. V lost 0 bases to trimming and J lost 2 bases; unmatched junction nucleotides: 1. The chain's CDR3 is CSVEEGTAYEQYF. The DNA of the CDR3 is TGCAGCGTTGAAGAAGGGACAGCCTACGAGCAGTACTTC.

The chain links TRBV7-8 to TRBJ1-1; possible D gene TRBD1, 6 bases. Germline V gene data show CDR1 as SGHVS and CDR2 as FQNEAQ. The V end was cut by 4 bases, the J end by 2 bases, with 11 bases between. The CDR3 spans 14 residues. The CDR3 bases are TGTGCCAGCAGCTCCAGGACAGATAACACTGAAGCTTTCTTT. Translating gives CASSSRTDNTEAFF.

J is TRBJ2-7 and V is TRBV5-8; D possibly corresponds to TRBD1 (6 bases). The CDR3 consists of 14 residues. Trimming took off 3 bases at V and 1 base at J, with 11 bases between the two ends. Germline values: CDR1 SGHTS, CDR2 YDEGEE. The CDR3 reads CASSSAGQSYEQYF. In DNA form, the CDR3 reads TGTGCCAGCAGCTCCGCCGGACAGTCCTACGAGCAGTACTTC.

V and J are TRBV5-1 and TRBJ2-7; 8 bases line up with TRBD2. V lost 5 bases to trimming and J lost 0 bases; unmatched junction nucleotides: 10. The CDR3 totals 16 residues. Germline V gene lookup returns CDR1 SGHRS and CDR2 YFSETQ. The CDR3 DNA reads as TGCGCCAGCAGATCAGCGGGGGTAGAGAGCTCCTACGAGCAGTACTTC. This gives the protein CASRSAGVESSYEQYF. Supplemented by reference TRBV5-1 and TRBJ2-7, the full variable domain reads KAGVTQTPRYLIKTRGQQVTLSCSPISGHRSVSWYQQTPGQGLQFLFEYFSETQRNKGNFPGRFSGRQFSNSRSEMNVSTLELGDSALYLCASRSAGVESSYEQYFGPGTRLTVT.

The rearrangement uses TRBV7-8 and TRBJ2-5, with TRBD2 matching over 12 bases. The junction had 10 bases not matched to a gene; V was cut back by 3 bases and J by 5 bases. The germline V gene encodes CDR1 SGHVS and CDR2 FQNEAQ. CDR3 length equals 17 residues. The CDR3 DNA is TGTGCCAGCAGCTTCCCCCTTCTAGCGGGGGGGCTCGAGACCCAGTACTTC. This gives the protein CASSFPLLAGGLETQYF.

The V gene is TRBV4-1, the J gene TRBJ2-1, with a possible D match to TRBD1 (6 bases). CDR1 is MGHRA, CDR2 YSYEKL, per germline. Trimming removed 5 bases at V and 5 bases at J, with 13 bases between. The CDR3 runs to 14 residues. DNA for the CDR3: TGCGCCAGCAGCTCCCGACAGGAGAACAATGAGCAGTTCTTC. This encodes CASSSRQENNEQFF.

The chain is built from TRBV2 and TRBJ1-2; no definite D call. Trimming took off 8 bases at V and 4 bases at J, with 8 bases between the two ends. This CDR3 has 11 amino acids. From germline, CDR1 is SNHLY and CDR2 FYNNEI. CDR3 sequence reads: CASVGGYGYTF. The DNA for the CDR3 is TGTGCCAGCGTTGGAGGCTATGGCTACACCTTC. The entire variable domain, with the rest obtained from reference TRBV2 and TRBJ1-2, is as follows: EPEVTQTPSHQVTQMGQEVILRCVPISNHLYFYWYRQILGQKVEFLVSFYNNEISEKSEIFDDQFSVERPDGSNFTLKIRSTKLEDSAMYFCASVGGYGYTFGSGTRLTVV.

The CDR3 region has the DNA TGTGCCAGCAGCGCGGGATTCCTGACAGGGGGTTTCGGTCAGCCCCAGCATTTT. Translating gives CASSAGFLTGGFGQPQHF. The rearrangement uses TRBV7-6 and TRBJ1-5; TRBD1 matches at 9 bases. V lost 5 bases to trimming and J lost 6 bases; unmatched junction nucleotides: 17. Germline V lookup: CDR1 SGHVS, CDR2 FNYEAQ. The CDR3 consists of 18 residues.

CDR3 region: CASRRNREGTEAFF. The CDR3 DNA follows: TGCGCCAGCAGACGAAACAGGGAGGGCACTGAAGCTTTCTTT. The V gene is TRBV4-3, the J gene TRBJ1-1; the D gene is possibly TRBD1 (6 bases). This CDR3 contains 14 residues. Germline V gene sequence: CDR1 LGHNA, CDR2 YSLEER. V was pared by 6 bases and J by 4 bases, with 15 bases between.

The chain couples TRBV7-9 to TRBJ2-7; D ambiguous. This CDR3 is 14 amino acids long. Germline V gene data show CDR1 as SEHNR and CDR2 as FQNEAQ (reference sequence). V lost 1 base, J lost 7 bases, and 14 bases lay in between. The CDR3 DNA reads as TGTGCCAGCAGCTTAGATTCGAGCATTTCTGAGCAGTACTTC. Protein sequence: CASSLDSSISEQYF.

V is TRBV6-6 and J is TRBJ1-1, with TRBD1 as a possible D gene (5 bases). With 7 bases removed from V and 5 bases from J, the gap between germline ends came to 11 bases. This CDR3 has 12 amino acids. Germline lookup yields CDR1 MNHNY and CDR2 SVGAGI (reference sequence). In DNA form, the CDR3 reads TGTGCCAGCATTCGGGGGTTGACTGAAGCTTTCTTT. The encoded protein is CASIRGLTEAFF.

The chain uses TRBV27 and TRBJ2-7, with 7 bases identical to TRBD1. Germline CDR1 and CDR2: MNHEY and SMNVEV (reference sequence). V was clipped by 5 bases and J by 3 bases; unmatched bases: 4. This CDR3 comprises 13 residues. The CDR3 is CASSETGNYEQYF. The DNA for the CDR3 is TGTGCCAGCAGTGAGACAGGGAACTACGAGCAGTACTTC.

V and J are TRBV5-6 and TRBJ2-7; D gene uncertain. V was trimmed by 0 bases and J by 3 bases, leaving 7 bases between them. CDR1 and CDR2 (germline): SGHDT, YYEEEE. The CDR3 extends over 13 amino acids. The CDR3: CASSLDRDYEQYF. CDR3 nucleotides: TGTGCCAGCAGCTTGGACAGAGACTACGAGCAGTACTTC.

The CDR3 nucleotides are TGTGCCAGCAGCTTGGGGGGACTTAGCTCCTACGAGCAGTACTTC. Translated: CASSLGGLSSYEQYF. This chain connects TRBV5-6 to TRBJ2-7; weak D call: TRBD2 (6 bases). Germline CDR1 reads SGHDT; CDR2 reads YYEEEE. The CDR3 totals 15 residues. Trimming shortened V by 0 bases and J by 0 bases, and 10 bases separated the two germline ends.

The CDR3 DNA reads TGTGCCAGCAGCTTAGTCCCGACAGGGACGGCGCCGGGTTGGGAACTGTTTTTT. Its translation is CASSLVPTGTAPGWELFF. This chain uses TRBV7-6 with TRBJ1-4, with 7 bases lining up with TRBD1. This CDR3 comprises 18 residues. The germline V gene has CDR1 SGHVS and CDR2 FNYEAQ. The J segment lost 12 bases and the V segment lost 1 base, leaving 20 bases of the junction unmatched.